The next 28 T cell receptor beta chains were all read from a single sample in a study of Tregs in tolerant kidney transplant recipients. Here immunoSEQ multiplex PCR was the method, and the copy in TCRdb shows in-frame clones only, minus some. The record lists about 11,000 clones, of which the ten most abundant hold 25% to 30%. Related graft donors supplied nonmyeloablative bone marrow transplants, and mixed chimerism was transient. Specimen: CD8+ T cells from blood (PBMCs), collected 24 months after the transplant. The receptors were gathered from a human patient who received a combined kidney and bone marrow transplant. Some T cells may be provided by the graft donor.

Comment on this clone: The read halts 3 residues ahead of the CDR3 end, with the missing end drawn from the germline J gene. The chain combines TRBV14 with TRBJ2-1, with D tentatively TRBD2 (5 bases). The CDR3 totals 11 residues. The ends were cut back, 10 bases at V and 7 bases at J, with 11 bases in the middle. The germline V gene has CDR1 SGHDN and CDR2 FVKESK. Incomplete CDR3 DNA: TGTGCCAACCCTCTAGCAAATGAG. It is translated as CANPLANE. The entire CDR3 protein reads CANPLANEQFF.

Comments on this clone: With the read ending 3 residues before the CDR3 end, the germline J gene is used to fill in that end. This chain uses TRBV23-1 with TRBJ1-6, with 8 bases matching TRBD1. TRBV23-1 is reported as an ORF; its role is uncertain. J lost 7 bases, V lost 4 bases, and 3 bases had no gene match. CDR3 length: 14 amino acids. The part of the CDR3 DNA that was read is TGCGCCAGCAGTCTCCGGGACAGGAATTCACCC. It specifies CASSLRDRNSP. In full, the CDR3 is CASSLRDRNSPLHF.

The CDR3 sequence: CASSFGQGWNEQYF. CDR3 DNA (partial): TGTGCCAGCAGTTTTGGACAGGGGTGGAACGAG. The chain employs TRBV27 and TRBJ2-7; TRBD1 aligns across 9 bases. The DNA ends 3 residues before the CDR3 does, and the rest of the CDR3 is filled in from the germline J gene. The junction had 5 bases not matched to a gene; V was cut back by 3 bases and J by 5 bases. Germline V gene lookup returns CDR1 MNHEY and CDR2 SMNVEV (reference sequence). The CDR3 length is 14 residues.

A remark on this clone: Read data end 3 residues before the CDR3 end; the end is taken from the germline J gene. The chain combines TRBV19 with TRBJ1-2, with D perhaps matching TRBD1 (6 bases). Trimming stripped 5 bases from V and 2 bases from J, with 21 bases between. The CDR3 is made up of 17 amino acids. Germline assignment: CDR1 LNHDA and CDR2 SQIVND (reference sequence). The CDR3 DNA, read in part, is TGTGCCAGTAGTTCCCAACCGACAGGAGATTACAACTATGGC. Translating it yields CASSSQPTGDYNYG. The full-length CDR3 reads as CASSSQPTGDYNYGYTF.

The CDR3 spells CASSLGVSGINEKLFF. The CDR3 DNA, read in part, is TGTGCCAGCAGCTTAGGGGTTTCAGGGATTAATGAAAAA. The chain couples TRBV13 to TRBJ1-4; a weak D match, TRBD1 (5 bases). The read comes to an end 3 residues before the CDR3 does, leaving the germline J gene to fill in the end. The germline V and J ends were trimmed by 0 bases and 4 bases, with 12 bases remaining between them. The CDR3 sequence is 16 residues long. From germline, CDR1 is PRHDT and CDR2 FYEKMQ (reference sequence).

On this clone: The read ends 3 residues before the CDR3 terminus; that terminus is restored from the germline J gene. The V call is TRBV5-1, the J call TRBJ1-1, with D perhaps matching TRBD1 (5 bases). V lost 4 bases, J lost 0 bases, and 19 bases lay in between. This CDR3 is 17 amino acids long. Germline CDR1 is SGHRS and CDR2 is YFSETQ. The sequenced part of the CDR3 DNA is TGCGCCAGCAGCGGGTGGAGGGGAAATAGCATGAACACTGAA. It is translated as CASSGWRGNSMNTE. The entire CDR3 protein is CASSGWRGNSMNTEAFF. Drawing the rest from reference TRBV5-1 and TRBJ1-1, the complete variable domain is KAGVTQTPRYLIKTRGQQVTLSCSPISGHRSVSWYQQTPGQGLQFLFEYFSETQRNKGNFPGRFSGRQFSNSRSEMNVSTLELGDSALYLCASSGWRGNSMNTEAFFGQGTRLTVV.

On this clone: Read coverage stops 3 residues before the CDR3 terminus; the germline J gene supplies the remainder. The genes are TRBV5-4 and TRBJ1-2; D gene uncertain. Trimming shortened V by 7 bases and J by 7 bases, and 14 bases separated the two germline ends. The CDR3 loop spans 12 amino acids. The germline V gene has CDR1 SGHNT and CDR2 YYREEE (reference sequence). CDR3 DNA, as far as it was read: TGTGCCAGCCTTGGGTCCTCGGGTGGC. Translated: CASLGSSGG. The CDR3 reads in full as CASLGSSGGYTF.

Notes on this clone: From the germline J gene comes the end of the CDR3, since the read stops 3 residues before it. The genes are TRBV7-9 and TRBJ2-5, with 9 bases fitting TRBD2. J lost 3 bases, V lost 1 base, and 3 bases had no gene match. There are 15 residues in the CDR3. From germline, CDR1 is SEHNR and CDR2 FQNEAQ (reference sequence). CDR3 region: CASSLEIAGEETQYF. The CDR3 bases that were read are TGTGCCAGCAGCTTAGAAATAGCGGGAGAAGAGACC.

About this clone: The read comes to an end 3 residues before the CDR3 does, leaving the germline J gene to fill in the end. J is TRBJ2-7 and V is TRBV7-8; no reliable D call. CDR1 is SGHVS, CDR2 FQNEAQ, per germline. CDR3 length: 15 residues. Trimming pared 2 bases from V and 3 bases from J, leaving 14 bases between. CDR3 sequence reads: CASSLNTEYFYEQYF. The sequenced CDR3 bases are TGTGCCAGCAGCTTAAACACAGAGTACTTCTACGAG.

Turning to this clone: Sequencing ends 3 residues short of the CDR3 end; the germline J gene provides the rest. The V call is TRBV6-1, the J call TRBJ2-7; D not certain. Germline V gene data show CDR1 as MNHNS and CDR2 as SASEGT. The CDR3 is 13 amino acids. V lost 1 base and J 0 bases, leaving 4 bases between the germline ends. The chain's CDR3 is CASSEGLSYEQYF. CDR3 DNA (partial): TGTGCCAGCAGTGAAGGGCTCTCCTACGAG.

A remark on this clone: The read terminates 3 residues ahead of where the CDR3 ends, so the germline J gene completes it. The chain recombines TRBV19 with TRBJ2-7; possible D gene TRBD1, 5 bases. This CDR3 has 13 residues. CDR1 is LNHDA, CDR2 SQIVND, per germline (reference sequence). Trimming removed 2 bases from V and 2 bases from J, with 7 bases in between. The CDR3 protein is CASSILDTYEQYF. The covered CDR3 bases are TGTGCCAGTAGTATATTGGACACCTACGAG.

Concerning this clone: The read ends 3 residues early relative to the CDR3; the germline J gene fills the gap. This chain uses TRBV7-6 with TRBJ2-5; D is possibly TRBD2 (6 bases). The V end was cut by 4 bases, the J end by 7 bases, with 13 bases between. Looked up from germline, CDR1 is SGHVS and CDR2 is FNYEAQ. The CDR3 totals 13 residues. The sequenced part of the CDR3 DNA is TGTGCCAGCAGCTCAGAGATGGGGGGGACC. Its protein is CASSSEMGGT. The full CDR3 sequence reads CASSSEMGGTQYF.

Notes on this clone: The CDR3 end is not reached by the read, which stops 3 residues before it; the germline J gene fills it in. V and J are TRBV5-4 and TRBJ2-7; D is undetermined. Trimming removed 0 bases at V and 3 bases at J, with 10 bases between. Germline CDR1 is SGHNT and CDR2 is YYREEE (reference sequence). CDR3 size: 14 residues. The CDR3 is CASSLASANYEQYF. The CDR3 bases that were read are TGTGCCAGCAGCTTGGCCAGTGCCAACTACGAG.

For this clone: With the read ending 3 residues before the CDR3 end, the germline J gene is used to fill in that end. The chain has TRBV6-4 and TRBJ2-1, with 9 nucleotides matching TRBD2. This CDR3 contains 13 residues. V lost 3 bases, J lost 9 bases, and 3 bases stayed unmatched. Looked up from germline, CDR1 is MRHNA and CDR2 is SNTAGT. CDR3 sequence reads: CASSELAGIEQFF. CDR3 DNA, as far as it was read: TGTGCCAGCAGTGAGCTAGCGGGAATTGAG.

In the case of this clone: The read halts 3 residues ahead of the CDR3 end, with the missing end drawn from the germline J gene. The gene calls are TRBV7-8 and TRBJ2-7, with TRBD2 matching over 7 bases. Germline V gives CDR1 SGHVS, CDR2 FQNEAQ. CDR3 size: 15 residues. The V segment lost 1 base and the J segment 3 bases; nucleotides outside the gene matches: 6. CDR3 sequence reads: CASSLVAGAGYEQYF. The sequenced CDR3 bases are TGTGCCAGCAGCTTAGTGGCGGGAGCGGGCTACGAG.

Note on this clone: The read ends 3 residues early relative to the CDR3; the germline J gene fills the gap. The chain links TRBV18 to TRBJ2-6, with D perhaps matching TRBD1 (5 bases). V lost 2 bases to trimming and J lost 0 bases, with 17 bases between them. In germline, CDR1 is KGHSH, CDR2 LQKENI. The CDR3 loop spans 19 amino acids. The CDR3 reads CASSPRGQTAFSGANVLTF. The covered CDR3 bases are TGTGCCAGCTCACCAAGGGGTCAGACGGCCTTCTCTGGGGCCAACGTC.

Here the CDR3 reads CASSRAGDQETQYF. The DNA read from the CDR3 is TGCGCCAGCAGCCGAGCGGGGGACCAAGAGACC. The chain joins TRBV5-1 to TRBJ2-5, with 8 bases aligning to TRBD2. From the germline J gene comes the end of the CDR3, since the read stops 3 residues before it. Per the germline V gene, CDR1 is SGHRS and CDR2 is YFSETQ. The CDR3 has 14 residues. V was pared by 4 bases and J by 0 bases, with 2 bases of the junction left unmatched.

About this clone: The read terminates 3 residues ahead of where the CDR3 ends, so the germline J gene completes it. The V call is TRBV29-1, the J call TRBJ2-7, with D maybe TRBD2 (6 bases). This CDR3 spans 12 amino acids. V was trimmed by 7 bases and J by 2 bases, leaving 12 bases between them. Germline V lookup: CDR1 SQVTM, CDR2 ANQGSEA. Partial CDR3 DNA: TGCAGCGCGATACTAGCACCCTACGAG. This translates into CSAILAPYE. The full CDR3 sequence reads CSAILAPYEQYF.

With respect to this clone: The read halts 3 residues ahead of the CDR3 end, with the missing end drawn from the germline J gene. The genes are TRBV29-1 and TRBJ1-2; 8 bases match TRBD1. Germline V gene lookup returns CDR1 SQVTM and CDR2 ANQGSEA. With V trimmed by 7 bases and J by 2 bases, 6 bases remained unmatched. The CDR3 totals 13 residues. CDR3 DNA (partial): TGCAGCGCCCGCGGACAGGGAAACTATGGC. It encodes CSARGQGNYG. The whole CDR3 region reads CSARGQGNYGYTF.

Points on this clone: The read ends 3 residues shy of where the CDR3 ends; the end is completed using the germline J gene. This chain connects TRBV19 to TRBJ1-6; possibly TRBD1 for D (5 bases). Trimming left V 3 bases short and J 6 bases short, with 12 bases between. The CDR3 is made up of 15 amino acids. Per germline, CDR1 LNHDA and CDR2 SQIVND (reference sequence). CDR3 region: CASSIFAGSNSPLHF. Incomplete CDR3 DNA: TGTGCCAGTAGTATCTTCGCAGGGTCTAATTCACCC.

On this clone: The read finishes 3 residues shy of the CDR3 end, and the germline J gene is used to complete it. The chain carries TRBV6-2 or TRBV6-3 and TRBJ2-1; 9 bases align to TRBD1. Germline V gene lookup returns CDR1 MNHEY and CDR2 SVGEGT. The CDR3 has 16 amino acids. Germline trimming cut 3 bases from V and 8 bases from J; bases unmatched to any gene: 11. CDR3 DNA (partial): TGTGCCAGCAGTTATTCCTGGCGGGACAGGGTTGATGAG. It is translated as CASSYSWRDRVDE. From start to end, the CDR3 is CASSYSWRDRVDEQFF.

Of note for this clone: The read falls 3 residues short of the CDR3 end, and the missing part is taken from the germline J gene. The V gene is TRBV13, the J gene TRBJ2-3; the match to TRBD1 covers 8 bases. The germline V gene encodes CDR1 PRHDT and CDR2 FYEKMQ (reference sequence). The CDR3 has 15 amino acids. J lost 2 bases, V lost 6 bases, and 7 bases had no gene match. CDR3 region: CASSTGTGTTDTQYF. Partial CDR3 DNA: TGTGCCAGCAGTACCGGGACAGGAACCACAGATACG. The entire variable domain, with the rest obtained from reference TRBV13 and TRBJ2-3, is as follows: AAGVIQSPRHLIKEKRETATLKCYPIPRHDTVYWYQQGPGQDPQFLISFYEKMQSDKGSIPDRFSAQQFSDYHSELNMSSLELGDSALYFCASSTGTGTTDTQYFGPGTRLTVL.

Of note for this clone: The sequence runs out 3 residues before the end of the CDR3; the remainder is reconstructed from the germline J gene. This chain uses TRBV11-2 with TRBJ2-5; 8 nucleotides match TRBD2. CDR1 SGHAT and CDR2 FQNNGV come from the germline V gene. This CDR3 is built from 15 residues. Trimming removed 3 bases from V and 5 bases from J; junction bases left unmatched: 8. CDR3 bases read: TGTGCCAGCAGCTTCGGAGCGGGAGAGCGGGAGACC. Translated, it gives CASSFGAGERET. The whole CDR3 sequence is CASSFGAGERETQYF.

Details on this clone: The DNA ends 3 residues before the CDR3 does, and the rest of the CDR3 is filled in from the germline J gene. The V and J genes are TRBV13 and TRBJ2-7; a weak D match, TRBD1 (6 bases). The CDR3 is 13 amino acids. Looked up from germline, CDR1 is PRHDT and CDR2 is FYEKMQ (reference sequence). V was cut by 5 bases and J by 3 bases, with 11 bases left in between. CDR3 DNA (partial): TGTGCCAGCAGCCCAGGGACAAGCTACGAG. It encodes CASSPGTSYE. The full-length CDR3 reads as CASSPGTSYEQYF. The whole variable domain, remainder taken from reference TRBV13 and TRBJ2-7, is AAGVIQSPRHLIKEKRETATLKCYPIPRHDTVYWYQQGPGQDPQFLISFYEKMQSDKGSIPDRFSAQQFSDYHSELNMSSLELGDSALYFCASSPGTSYEQYFGPGTRLTVT.

With regard to this clone: The observed sequence ends 3 residues before the CDR3 terminus, with the missing tail filled in from the germline J gene. This rearrangement joins TRBV4-2 to TRBJ2-4, with 10 bases fitting TRBD1. V shed 1 base and J 9 bases; nucleotides not matched to a gene: 3. Germline CDR1 is LGHNA and CDR2 is YNFKEQ. The CDR3 runs 14 residues. This CDR3 is CASSQGQGAVIQYF. The sequenced CDR3 bases are TGTGCCAGCAGCCAAGGACAGGGGGCGGTCATT.

As regards this clone: The read gets to within 3 residues of the CDR3 end, and the germline J gene fills in the rest. The V and J genes are TRBV5-1 and TRBJ2-7; D is perhaps TRBD2 (6 bases). Trimming cost V 4 bases and J 0 bases, with 20 bases left between them. CDR3 length: 17 residues. Germline CDR1 SGHRS, CDR2 YFSETQ. The sequenced part of the CDR3 DNA is TGCGCCAGCAGCCCGACCCCGGGACTCGATAGCTCCTACGAG. It codes for CASSPTPGLDSSYE. The full CDR3 sequence reads CASSPTPGLDSSYEQYF. The full variable domain, with the rest looked up from reference TRBV5-1 and TRBJ2-7, is KAGVTQTPRYLIKTRGQQVTLSCSPISGHRSVSWYQQTPGQGLQFLFEYFSETQRNKGNFPGRFSGRQFSNSRSEMNVSTLELGDSALYLCASSPTPGLDSSYEQYFGPGTRLTVT.

With regard to this clone: The read halts 3 residues ahead of the CDR3 end, with the missing end drawn from the germline J gene. J is TRBJ1-1 and V is TRBV30, with D perhaps matching TRBD1 (6 bases). CDR3 length equals 12 residues. CDR1 and CDR2 (germline): GTSNPN, SVGIG (reference sequence). V lost 4 bases, J lost 1 base, and 7 bases lay in between. CDR3 residues: CAWTGANTEAFF. The DNA read from the CDR3 is TGTGCCTGGACAGGGGCGAACACTGAA.

A note on this clone: The read falls 3 residues short of the CDR3 end, and the missing part is taken from the germline J gene. The rearrangement links TRBV5-1 to TRBJ2-3, with TRBD2 matching over 13 bases. The CDR3 runs 16 residues. CDR1 and CDR2 from the germline V gene are SGHRS and YFSETQ. V lost 4 bases to trimming and J lost 5 bases; unmatched junction nucleotides: 7. CDR3 sequence: CASSPRLAGGIDTQYF. CDR3 DNA (partial): TGCGCCAGCAGCCCTAGACTAGCGGGAGGAATAGATACG.